This T cell receptor (beta chain) came from a study of blood T cells in healthy people across ages. Study outcomes and limitations: Any changes in expanded clonotypes were possibly confounded, as donor CMV status remained unknown.

Concerning this clonotype itself: Its target is not known.

The authors ran a second PCR of roughly 6 to 12 cycles using a sample-barcoded 5' primer and a J-beta primer mix. TCRdb reanalysed the 5' RACE reads using MiXCR and keeps one entry per CDR3 protein. The sample shows about 650,000 distinct CDR3 sequences, 32% of them seen only once. The CDR3 runs 18 residues. V was cut by 4 bases and J by 0 bases, with 19 bases left in between. CDR1 is SGHTA and CDR2 is FQGTGA in the germline V gene. This chain joins TRBV7-3 and TRBJ1-5; tentatively, D is TRBD1 (5 bases). The clonotype comes from a woman of 80 years or more in good health. Sample: blood. The CDR3 region has the DNA TGTGCCAGCAGCTCCCGCGACAGAATCGATTTTAGCAATCAGCCCCAGCATTTT. Amino acid sequence: CASSSRDRIDFSNQPQHF.